A single sample is the source of the 14 T cell receptor beta chains below, sequenced in a study of identical twins. From the 5' RACE reads, TCRdb called clonotypes with MiXCR, one entry per CDR3 protein. The table shows about 240,000 distinct CDR3 sequences, with about 12% occurring only once. The same data also went into a second study, on yellow fever vaccine responses in identical twins.

Sequencing was carried out using memory (CD45RO+) T cells sorted from blood. Receptors originate from a woman aged 18-29 years in good health.

This clonotype has more than one count but fewer than ten. This chain connects TRBV9 to TRBJ2-2; 9 bases map to TRBD2. V shed 5 bases and J 3 bases; nucleotides not matched to a gene: 5. This CDR3 has 15 amino acids. Germline CDR1 reads SGDLS; CDR2 reads YYNGEE. The CDR3 region has the DNA TGTGCCAGCAGTCCTAGCGGGGTCTACACCGGGGAGCTGTTTTTT. This encodes CASSPSGVYTGELFF.

The chain couples TRBV7-2 to TRBJ2-3, with D tentatively TRBD2 (6 bases). The CDR3 loop spans 12 amino acids. V lost 5 bases to trimming and J lost 6 bases, with 9 bases between them. Germline V gene data show CDR1 as SGHTA and CDR2 as FQGNSA. CDR3 in amino acids: CASSGGKDTQYF. CDR3 coding DNA: TGTGCCAGCAGCGGGGGGAAGGATACGCAGTATTTT. The full variable domain, in which reference TRBV7-2 and TRBJ2-3 provide the parts outside the CDR3, is GAGVSQSPSNKVTEKGKDVELRCDPISGHTALYWYRQSLGQGLEFLIYFQGNSAPDKSGLPSDRFSAERTGGSVSTLTIQRTQQEDSAVYLCASSGGKDTQYFGPGTRLTVL.

A few counts support this clonotype. This chain connects TRBV3-1 to TRBJ2-5; TRBD1 aligns across 7 bases. V was clipped by 5 bases and J by 1 base; unmatched bases: 7. This CDR3 has 15 amino acids. Germline CDR1 LGHDT, CDR2 YNNKEL (reference sequence). The DNA for the CDR3 is TGTGCCAGCAGCACTTTAGGACAGGTCCAAGAGACCCAGTACTTC. Translated, it gives CASSTLGQVQETQYF.

This rearrangement joins TRBV5-1 to TRBJ2-5, with no clear D. Germline V gives CDR1 SGHRS, CDR2 YFSETQ. With 1 base removed from V and 5 bases from J, the gap between germline ends came to 9 bases. This CDR3 is built from 13 residues. The CDR3, as DNA: TGCGCCAGCAGCTTGTGGTTGGGGGAGACCCAGTACTTC. Translating it yields CASSLWLGETQYF.

This clonotype was seen at least ten times. V gene TRBV29-1 combines with J gene TRBJ1-5, with a weak D call TRBD1 (6 bases). Trimming removed 4 bases from V and 0 bases from J, with 16 bases in between. This CDR3 comprises 16 residues. Germline values: CDR1 SQVTM, CDR2 ANQGSEA. This CDR3 reads CSVVTAGEGSNQPQHF. In DNA, the CDR3 is TGCAGCGTTGTAACTGCAGGGGAGGGTAGCAATCAGCCCCAGCATTTT. Full variable domain (outside the CDR3, taken from reference TRBV29-1 and TRBJ1-5): SAVISQKPSRDICQRGTSLTIQCQVDSQVTMMFWYRQQPGQSLTLIATANQGSEATYESGFVIDKFPISRPNLTFSTLTVSNMSPEDSSIYLCSVVTAGEGSNQPQHFGDGTRLSIL.

This clonotype came up many times. The chain is built from TRBV12-3 or TRBV12-4 and TRBJ2-1; D unresolved. V was pared by 1 base and J by 3 bases, with 10 bases between. The length of the CDR3 is 15 residues. DNA of the CDR3: TGTGCCAGCAGTTTAGTTCTTGGGTTCTACAATGAGCAGTTCTTC. This encodes CASSLVLGFYNEQFF.

V usage is TRBV21-1 and J usage is TRBJ2-4; the table's D call, TRBD1, has no DNA check behind it. TRBV21-1 is termed a pseudogene. The length of the CDR3 is 18 residues. CDR3 protein: CASSKRQDMSHSKNIQYF. The CDR3 DNA is TGTGCCAGCAGCAAAAGGCAGGATATGTCCCACTCCAAAAACATTCAGTACTTC.

V gene TRBV2 combines with J gene TRBJ1-1, with TRBD1 matching over 10 bases. The length of the CDR3 is 16 residues. J was trimmed by 2 bases and V by 7 bases; bases with no gene match: 10. Germline CDR1 SNHLY, CDR2 FYNNEI. CDR3 sequence: CASIGRDRGPNTEAFF. CDR3 bases: TGTGCCAGCATAGGTAGGGACAGGGGTCCCAACACTGAAGCTTTCTTT. Filled out from reference TRBV2 and TRBJ1-1, the complete variable domain reads EPEVTQTPSHQVTQMGQEVILRCVPISNHLYFYWYRQILGQKVEFLVSFYNNEISEKSEIFDDQFSVERPDGSNFTLKIRSTKLEDSAMYFCASIGRDRGPNTEAFFGQGTRLTVV.

The CDR3 spells CASSSLPDRGLNGENIQYF. As DNA, the CDR3 is TGTGCCAGCAGCTCCCTGCCGGACAGGGGGCTGAACGGGGAAAACATTCAGTACTTC. This chain joins TRBV11-2 and TRBJ2-4; 11 bases match TRBD1. The CDR3 extends over 19 amino acids. From germline, CDR1 is SGHAT and CDR2 FQNNGV. Losses at the gene ends were 4 bases for V and 5 bases for J; bases not matched to a gene: 16.

The rearrangement joins TRBV27 to TRBJ2-7; D unresolved. The germline V gene encodes CDR1 MNHEY and CDR2 SMNVEV (reference sequence). The CDR3 spans 13 residues. Deletions cut 4 bases from V and 6 bases from J, with 13 bases between. The CDR3 nucleotides are TGTGCCAGCAGTTGGGCAGAGCTTAGCGAGCAGTACTTC. This codes for CASSWAELSEQYF.

There are many counts of this clonotype. The chain couples TRBV4-1 to TRBJ2-2; D may correspond to TRBD1 or TRBD2 (5 bases each). The CDR3 sequence is 16 residues long. V shed 0 bases and J shed 6 bases, with 14 bases lying between them. Looked up from germline, CDR1 is MGHRA and CDR2 is YSYEKL. For the CDR3, the DNA is TGCGCCAGCAGCCAAGATGGGGCAGGACTTCCCGGGGAGCTGTTTTTT. Translation: CASSQDGAGLPGELFF.

This clonotype appeared many times. This chain links TRBV5-1 with TRBJ2-1; D remains ambiguous. Per the germline V gene, CDR1 is SGHRS and CDR2 is YFSETQ. Trimming took 2 bases from V and 8 from J, leaving 5 bases between them. The CDR3 has 11 amino acids. CDR3: CASSFSDEQFF. The CDR3 DNA follows: TGCGCCAGCAGCTTTTCGGATGAGCAGTTCTTC.

This clonotype was seen ten or more times. The chain employs TRBV20-1 and TRBJ2-2; no firm D call. Looked up from germline, CDR1 is DFQATT and CDR2 is SNEGSKA (reference sequence). CDR3 length equals 19 residues. Trimming cost V 0 bases and J 1 base, with 21 bases left between them. The chain's CDR3 is CSARDLLSDSQVNTGELFF. For the CDR3, the DNA is TGCAGTGCTAGAGATCTCCTCTCCGACTCCCAAGTGAACACCGGGGAGCTGTTTTTT.

V gene TRBV30 combines with J gene TRBJ1-6, with no clear D. The CDR3 loop spans 15 amino acids. In germline, CDR1 is GTSNPN, CDR2 SVGIG (reference sequence). V was clipped by 3 bases and J by 4 bases, with 13 bases between them. In DNA, the CDR3 is TGTGCCTGGAGAAGAGTCGGGCAGTATAATTCACCCCTCCACTTT. This translates into CAWRRVGQYNSPLHF.